This TCR beta chain was retrieved from a study of beta chain features in type 1 diabetes. Study observations and caveats: Moderate but significant shortening of TCRB CDR3s was recorded in all four CD4+ subsets from Type 1 diabetes patients. TCRB repertoires of naive, central memory and Treg cells appeared more similar among patients than among healthy donors.

cDNA synthesis used the whole RNA isolate, giving expressed TCRB sequences. The method was immunoSEQ multiplex PCR; TCRdb's version includes in-frame clones alone and lacks a portion of them. The sample has some 660,000 clones, more than 12% seen once. This clone appeared a few times. Antigen: not known. Germline V gene data show CDR1 as LGHNA and CDR2 as YSLEER. Trimming took 4 bases from V and 5 from J, leaving 17 bases between them. This CDR3 spans 16 amino acids. The sequence was obtained from a man younger than 30 with type 1 diabetes. The sequenced material came from naive CD4+ T cells from blood. The chain couples TRBV4-3 to TRBJ2-2; TRBD2 is a possible D gene (7 bases). CDR3 loop: CASSPQGRGITGELFF. The CDR3 coding sequence is TGCGCCAGCAGCCCCCAGGGGCGGGGGATTACCGGGGAGCTGTTTTTT.